The sequence of this TCR beta chain was determined in a study of T cell repertoires in cytomegalovirus infection. The wider study: Public TCR beta signature analysis indicated the presence of both CMV infection and matching HLA type.

Note on this clonotype: As yet, its antigen is unknown.

J lost 6 bases, V lost 1 base, and 3 bases had no gene match. The germline V gene has CDR1 LGHNT and CDR2 FRNRAP. The CDR3 covers 16 residues. Study-wide results and caveats: Pooled public TCR beta family frequency picked out CMV carriers with the relevant HLA.

Using its own MiXCR run on the reads, TCRdb lists one record per CDR3 protein. The sample lists approximately 180,000 distinct CDR3 sequences; 15% to 20% were seen once. Material for sequencing was PBMCs. V gene TRBV12-5 combines with J gene TRBJ2-2; 12 positions agree with TRBD2. The receptor was isolated from a human donor in good health (CMV status not recorded). Some clones in this sample may be carry-over from other donors' samples. CDR3 sequence reads: CASGLGLAGEAGELFF. CDR3 DNA sequence: TGTGCTAGTGGTTTGGGACTAGCGGGAGAAGCCGGGGAGCTGTTTTTT.